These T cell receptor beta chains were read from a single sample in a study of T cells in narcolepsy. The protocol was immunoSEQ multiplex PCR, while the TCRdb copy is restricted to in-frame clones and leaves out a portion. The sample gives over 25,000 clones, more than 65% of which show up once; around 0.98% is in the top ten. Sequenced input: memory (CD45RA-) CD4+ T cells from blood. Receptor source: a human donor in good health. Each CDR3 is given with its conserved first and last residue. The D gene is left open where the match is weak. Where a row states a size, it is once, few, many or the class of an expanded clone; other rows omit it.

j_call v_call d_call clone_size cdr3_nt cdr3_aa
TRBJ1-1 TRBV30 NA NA TGTGCCTGGACCTCCTTCGCGGGCAGGGGGAACACTGAAGCTTTCTTT CAWTSFAGRGNTEAFF
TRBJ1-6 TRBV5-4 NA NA TGTGCCAGCAGCTCCAGGACGGGGAGCTCCTATAATTCACCCCTCCACTTT CASSSRTGSSYNSPLHF
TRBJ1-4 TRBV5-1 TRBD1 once TGCGCCAGCAGCGTAGGGACAGGGCTCGAAAAACTGTTTTTT CASSVGTGLEKLFF
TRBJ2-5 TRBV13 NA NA TGTGCCAGCAGCCCTCCCCGGGACTTCCAAGAGACCCAGTACTTC CASSPPRDFQETQYF
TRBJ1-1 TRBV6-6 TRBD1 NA TGTGCCAGCAGTGAGACAGGGGAAAACACTGAAGCTTTCTTT CASSETGENTEAFF
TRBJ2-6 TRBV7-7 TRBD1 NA TGTGCTAGCAGCCCCCAACTCGGGACAGCCTCTGGGGCCAACGTCCTGACTTTC CASSPQLGTASGANVLTF
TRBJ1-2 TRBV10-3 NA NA TGTGCCATCACTAAGGACAGTAACTATGGCTACACCTTC CAITKDSNYGYTF
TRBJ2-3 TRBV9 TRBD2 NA TGTGCCAGCAGCGTCTCAGCGGGAGGGCCTGGAGATACGCAGTATTTT CASSVSAGGPGDTQYF
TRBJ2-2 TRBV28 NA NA TGTGCCAGCAGCCGTGCCGGGGAGCTGTTTTTT CASSRAGELFF
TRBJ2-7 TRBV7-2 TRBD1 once TGTGCCAGCAGTACATCCGGGACAGGTCGGAACGAGCAGTACTTC CASSTSGTGRNEQYF
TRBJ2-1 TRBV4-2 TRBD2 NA TGTGCCAGCAGCCAAGTTTCCGAGCGGGGGCGGAATGAGCAGTTCTTC CASSQVSERGRNEQFF
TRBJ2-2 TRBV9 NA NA TGTGCCAGCAGCGTAGCTGCGGATGTGGCCACCGGGGAGCTGTTTTTT CASSVAADVATGELFF
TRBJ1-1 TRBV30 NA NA TGTGCCTGGAGGGGACTCTGGAACACTGAAGCTTTCTTT CAWRGLWNTEAFF
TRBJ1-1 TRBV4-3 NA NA TGCGCCAGCAGCCAAGAGGCCAACACTGAAGCTTTCTTT CASSQEANTEAFF
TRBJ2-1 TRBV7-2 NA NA TGTGCCAGCACCCCTCGGAGGAGGGCCAGGGATGAGCAGTTCTTC CASTPRRRARDEQFF
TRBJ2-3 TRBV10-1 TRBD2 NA TGCGCCAGCAGTGACAGACTAGCGGGAGGAGCAGATACGCAGTATTTT CASSDRLAGGADTQYF
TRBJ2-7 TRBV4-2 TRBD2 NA TGTGCCAGCAGCCAGACTCTAGCGGGAGGGAGCTCCTACGAGCAGTACTTC CASSQTLAGGSSYEQYF
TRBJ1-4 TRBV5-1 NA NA TGCGCCAGCAGCTGGGGTCGACCTAATGAAAAACTGTTTTTT CASSWGRPNEKLFF
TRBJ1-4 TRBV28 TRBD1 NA TGTGCCAGCACCCCGGGTAGGGGGCAGGTTACTAATGAAAAACTGTTTTTT CASTPGRGQVTNEKLFF